This TCR delta chain was sequenced during a study of Vδ1+ human thymocytes. General study points: Highly polyclonal TRG and TRD repertoires with Gaussian CDR3 length distributions appeared in thymus. Unlike peripheral blood Vdelta1+ controls, thymic delta-chain sequences included about 20% Vdelta2 and few Vdelta3.

A word on this clone: Its antigen is unidentified.

This CDR3 comprises 19 residues. CDR1 and CDR2 (germline): TSWWSYY, QGS. The V end lost 2 bases, the J end lost 3 bases, and 25 bases lay between the germline ends. Between roughly 98% and 99.6% of sorted thymocytes were Vdelta1+. RNA was extracted from the cells and then reverse transcribed. CDR3 amplicons came from multiplex PCR with pooled V-gene forward and constant-region reverse primers. TCRdb reanalysed the multiplex PCR reads via CATT. This repertoire shows about 50,000 delta-chain clones, more than 12% found once; its top ten account for 0.3% to 0.5%. The source of this sequence is a girl less than two years old who had congenital heart surgery. The chain couples TRDV1 to TRDJ1; tentative D call: TRDD2 (6 bases). The sample comprised Vdelta1+ gamma-delta thymocytes from the thymus. Subset specified: FACS-sorted CD3+ TCRalphabeta- TCRVdelta1+ TCRVdelta2- thymocytes. This CDR3 reads CALGETGLPVESGSDKLIF. CDR3 in DNA: TGTGCTCTTGGGGAAACCGGCCTTCCCGTGGAATCTGGGTCCGATAAACTCATCTTT.